This T cell receptor (beta chain) appears in the sequencing data of a study of blood T cell repertoires in COVID-19. The table came from immunoSEQ multiplex PCR; TCRdb's copy has only in-frame clones and leaves some out. The sample gives around 100,000 clones, 82% of which show up once; under 8% is in the top ten. On this clone: A junction boundary mismatches the germline segment, possibly from a read error.

The length of the CDR3 is 16 residues. CDR1 and CDR2 (germline): SGHAT, FQNNGV. V gene TRBV11-2 combines with J gene TRBJ2-2; perhaps TRBD1 as D (5 bases). The receptor was derived from a man between 65 and 80 years old with acute or convalescent COVID-19. The sample taken for sequencing was peripheral blood. The CDR3 protein is CASTLRSGSGTGELFF. The CDR3 nucleotides read TGTGCCAGCACCTTAAGGTCAGGGTCTGGCACCGGGGAGCTGTTTTTT. Filled out from reference TRBV11-2 and TRBJ2-2, the complete variable domain reads EAGVAQSPRYKIIEKRQSVAFWCNPISGHATLYWYQQILGQGPKLLIQFQNNGVVDDSQLPKDRFSAERLKGVDSTLKIQPAKLEDSAVYLCASTLRSGSGTGELFFGEGSRLTVL.